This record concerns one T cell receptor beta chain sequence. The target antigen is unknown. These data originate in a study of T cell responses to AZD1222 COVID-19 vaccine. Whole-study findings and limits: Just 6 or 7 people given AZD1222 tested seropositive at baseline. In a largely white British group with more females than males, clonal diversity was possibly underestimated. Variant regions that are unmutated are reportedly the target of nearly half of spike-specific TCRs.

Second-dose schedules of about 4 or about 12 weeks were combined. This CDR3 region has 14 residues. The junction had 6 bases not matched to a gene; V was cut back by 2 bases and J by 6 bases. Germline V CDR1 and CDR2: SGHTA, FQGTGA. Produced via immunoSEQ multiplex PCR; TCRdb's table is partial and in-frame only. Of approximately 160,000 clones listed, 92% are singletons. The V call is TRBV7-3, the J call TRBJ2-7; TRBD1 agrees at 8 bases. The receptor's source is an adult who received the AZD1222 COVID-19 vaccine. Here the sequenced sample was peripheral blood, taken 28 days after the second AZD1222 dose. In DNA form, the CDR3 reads TGTGCCAGCAGCTTATCTCCAGGGGGCACCGAGCAGTACTTC. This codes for CASSLSPGGTEQYF.